What follows is one T cell receptor beta chain and its context. Its antigen is not known. Donors were nominally healthy when sampled, though unrecorded immune exposures were likely. The data stem from a study of cytomegalovirus exposure and HLA in healthy donors. In the PCR, 60 Vbeta and 13 Jbeta primers were used. Sequenced by immunoSEQ multiplex PCR; TCRdb stores in-frame clones only, minus some. The sample contains about 150,000 clones, approximately 86% of which appear only once. Germline V gene data show CDR1 as MNHNY and CDR2 as SVGAGI (reference sequence). J gave up 5 bases and V 5 bases, and 9 bases lay outside the gene matches. The CDR3 extends over 15 amino acids. General observations from the study: HLA alleles were associated with 15,000 to 20,000 TCR beta sequences in a later analysis at 0.05 false discovery rate. Follow-up analysis seemed to connect common viral pathogens with several of the most significant clusters identified. A missense DCLRE1C variant was associated with V- and J-gene trimming of TCR beta chains in a later analysis, and an independent cohort replicated the association.

This clonotype was obtained from a woman aged 45-65 years in good health and CMV-seropositive. Sequenced input: PBMCs. The chain joins TRBV6-6 to TRBJ2-7; TRBD1 matches 10 bases. The CDR3 nucleotides are TGTGCCAGCAGTCACACACGGGACAGGGGCCACGAGCAGTACTTC. It codes for CASSHTRDRGHEQYF.